This record covers a single T cell receptor (beta chain). The antigen is undetermined. The data were produced by immunoSEQ multiplex PCR, yet TCRdb's version contains in-frame clones alone and is incomplete. The sample consists of around 160,000 clones, around 89% of them appearing once. The record originates from a study of T cell responses to AZD1222 COVID-19 vaccine. Trimming left V 5 bases short and J 0 bases short, with 7 bases between. Germline V gives CDR1 KGHSH, CDR2 LQKENI. CDR3 length: 13 amino acids. Findings and caveats of the study: Reports say nearly half of spike-specific TCRs go after unmutated variant regions. Clonal diversity was possibly underestimated, and white British individuals and females predominated among donors.

This specimen was peripheral blood, taken on day 0 of AZD1222 vaccination. The receptor comes from an adult in good health. The chain is built from TRBV18 and TRBJ1-1; D remains unclear. CDR3 sequence reads: CASSRVMNTEAFF. The CDR3 DNA is TGTGCCAGCTCAAGGGTAATGAACACTGAAGCTTTCTTT.